The sequence of this TCR beta chain was determined in a study of post-analysis software for immune sequencing data. Whole-study results and caveats: F measure showed strong co-clustering of same-batch samples. Patients used about 5 TRBV segments, including TRBV5-6, TRBV5-1 and TRBV20-1, more often than controls.

Germline assignment: CDR1 MNHNY and CDR2 SVGAGI (reference sequence). CDR3 size: 14 residues. V shed 5 bases, J shed 1 base, and the junction held 4 bases outside the gene matches. Researchers reported that TCR beta cDNA libraries carried unique molecular identifiers. TCRdb reprocessed the PCR reads with MiXCR, giving one entry per CDR3 protein. The table shows 250,000 to 300,000 distinct CDR3 sequences, with around 34% occurring only once. Many counts were recorded for this clonotype. Its antigen is as yet unknown. The sequence came from a girl under 18 with multiple sclerosis. Sequenced input: blood. The V and J genes are TRBV6-6 and TRBJ2-5; 7 bases align to TRBD2. The CDR3 region has the DNA TGTGCCAGCAGTGGGACTACCGTCCAAGAGACCCAGTACTTC. Residues: CASSGTTVQETQYF.